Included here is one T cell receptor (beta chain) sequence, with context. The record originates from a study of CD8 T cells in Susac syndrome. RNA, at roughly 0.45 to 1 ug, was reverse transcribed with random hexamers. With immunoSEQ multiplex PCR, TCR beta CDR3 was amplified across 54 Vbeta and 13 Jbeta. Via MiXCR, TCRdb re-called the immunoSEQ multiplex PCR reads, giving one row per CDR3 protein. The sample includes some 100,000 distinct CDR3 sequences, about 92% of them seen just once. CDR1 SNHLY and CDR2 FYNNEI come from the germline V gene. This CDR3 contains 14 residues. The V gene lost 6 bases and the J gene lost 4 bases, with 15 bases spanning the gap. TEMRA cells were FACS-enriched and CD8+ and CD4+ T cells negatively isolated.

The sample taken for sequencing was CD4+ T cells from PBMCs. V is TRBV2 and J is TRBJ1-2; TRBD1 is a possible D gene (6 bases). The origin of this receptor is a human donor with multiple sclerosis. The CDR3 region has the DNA TGTGCCAGCAGAAGGGGGATGGGTACCTATGGCTACACCTTC. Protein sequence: CASRRGMGTYGYTF.